This TCR beta chain emerged from a study of PD-L1 blockade in urothelial cancer. The overall study: Male patients with bladder-origin urothelial cancer numbered about 90% of the 29. Study patients had been treated with 0 to 3 previous chemotherapy regimens. Study-level points and caveats: Tumor-associated clones in the blood of durable-benefit patients grew more at 3 weeks.

This clone was found once. Its antigen remains unknown. The CDR3 is 14 amino acids. Trimming left V 1 base short and J 3 bases short, with 7 bases between. CDR1 is SGHRS, CDR2 YFSETQ, per germline. Synthetic analogs of TCR templates were spiked into every PCR. Produced via immunoSEQ multiplex PCR; TCRdb's table is partial and in-frame only. The sample holds around 100,000 clones; over 80% are singletons and the top ten take 0.85% to 1%. The sample in question was PBMCs, obtained around atezolizumab (anti-PD-L1) treatment. The chain carries TRBV5-1 and TRBJ1-4; D remains ambiguous. The clonotype originates from a woman of 80 years or more with urothelial cancer. CDR3: CASSLSGSNEKLFF. The CDR3 DNA follows: TGCGCCAGCAGCTTGAGCGGGTCTAATGAAAAACTGTTTTTT.